The following is a T cell receptor (beta chain) sequence with its context. Its specificity is unknown. The entry originates in a study of memory CD4+ T cells and cytomegalovirus serostatus. On the study more broadly: This sample comes from healthy Belgian adults, about 10 CMV seropositive, about 23 seronegative. Study results and limitations: About 40% of the roughly 160 known CMV-associated TCRbeta sequences appeared in CD4+ memory.

Single viable CD3+CD4+CD8-CD45RO+ cells were sorted as the memory CD4+ T cells. Donors' CMV status reflects serum IgG against pp150, pp28, p38, p52. Generated by immunoSEQ multiplex PCR, the TCRdb table keeps only in-frame clones and is missing some. The repertoire holds approximately 46,000 clones, approximately 74% seen once, with around 1.2% in the top ten. Trimming removed 3 bases at V and 5 bases at J, with 14 bases between. The V gene's germline CDR1 is SGHRS and CDR2 YFSETQ. The CDR3 is 14 amino acids. The sample comprised memory CD4+ T cells from blood. This chain uses TRBV5-1 with TRBJ2-5; tentative D call: TRBD2 (6 bases). This receptor was taken from an adult in good health and CMV-seropositive. CDR3: CASSSRTGVETQYF. The CDR3 nucleotides are TGCGCCAGCAGCTCGCGGACGGGGGTGGAGACCCAGTACTTC.